The 12 T cell receptor beta chains listed next were all sequenced from one sample in a study of shared clonotypes between healthy human individuals. Generated by immunoSEQ multiplex PCR, the TCRdb table keeps only in-frame clones and is missing some. The data show roughly 2.2 million clones, more than 85% seen once. The specimen was naive CD4+ T cells from PBMCs. The subset denotes: CD45RA+ positively selected. The receptors shown here come from a young man in good health. Some clones in this sample may be carry-over from other donors' samples.

This clone appeared a few times. This sample also contains other DNA sequences that code for the same CDR3. The chain employs TRBV5-1 and TRBJ2-1; 13 bases align to TRBD2. Germline values: CDR1 SGHRS, CDR2 YFSETQ. This CDR3 is built from 15 residues. With 0 bases clipped from V and 7 bases from J, the junction kept 1 base outside the gene matches. The CDR3, as DNA: TGCGCCAGCAGCTTGGAACTAGCGGGAGGGAATGAGCAGTTCTTC. Translating it yields CASSLELAGGNEQFF.

A word on this clone: Other DNA sequences in this specimen translate into the identical CDR3. This rearrangement joins TRBV7-3 to TRBJ2-5, with 7 bases matching TRBD2. The CDR3 sequence is 13 residues long. Trimming removed 5 bases from V and 2 bases from J; junction bases left unmatched: 2. Germline assignment: CDR1 SGHTA and CDR2 FQGTGA. CDR3 protein: CASSPSGQETQYF. Written as DNA, the CDR3 is TGTGCCAGCAGCCCTAGCGGTCAAGAGACCCAGTACTTC.

The chain carries TRBV19 and TRBJ1-5; 10 bases are shared with TRBD1. This CDR3 is 17 amino acids long. The ends lost 8 bases at V and 1 base at J; junction bases unmatched: 11. CDR1 and CDR2 from the germline V gene are LNHDA and SQIVND (reference sequence). CDR3 sequence (DNA): TGTGCCAGTCAAGACAGGGGGCGATTTGTGAGCAATCAGCCCCAGCATTTT. This encodes CASQDRGRFVSNQPQHF.

The gene calls are TRBV15 and TRBJ2-7, with D perhaps being TRBD1 or TRBD2 (5 bases each). The V gene lost 1 base and the J gene lost 2 bases, with 15 bases spanning the gap. Germline V gene data show CDR1 as LNHNV and CDR2 as YYDKDF (reference sequence). The CDR3 has 16 amino acids. CDR3 nucleotides: TGTGCCACCAGCAGAGGAGGACGGTGGGGGACCTACGAGCAGTACTTC. Its translation: CATSRGGRWGTYEQYF.

The chain joins TRBV1 to TRBJ1-2. TRBV1 is tagged as a pseudogene. CDR3 length: 15 residues. The CDR3 DNA reads as TGCACCAGCAGCTCCCGGGCGGGAGGGAGCTATGGCTACACCTTC. It yields the protein CTSSSRAGGSYGYTF.

V gene TRBV13 combines with J gene TRBJ2-1; TRBD2 matches 13 bases. The J segment lost 6 bases and the V segment lost 4 bases, leaving 6 bases of the junction unmatched. The CDR3 runs 16 residues. Germline V gene data show CDR1 as PRHDT and CDR2 as FYEKMQ (reference sequence). The CDR3 region is CASSWGLAGSLNEQFF. The CDR3 nucleotides read TGTGCCAGCAGCTGGGGACTAGCGGGAAGTCTCAATGAGCAGTTCTTC.

V and J are TRBV4-3 and TRBJ2-3; D may correspond to TRBD1 or TRBD2 (5 bases each). CDR1 LGHNA and CDR2 YSLEER come from the germline V gene. The CDR3 contains 18 residues. Trimming removed 4 bases at V and 5 bases at J, with 25 bases between. The chain's CDR3 is CASSPQEGTRSSQDTQYF. The DNA of the CDR3 is TGCGCCAGCAGCCCCCAGGAAGGGACCAGATCCTCACAAGATACGCAGTATTTT.

This clone appeared a few times. The genes are TRBV7-6 and TRBJ2-6, with a tentative D call TRBD1 (6 bases). Between the trimmed V and J ends, which lost 1 base and 5 bases, there was a span of 18 bases. Germline assignment: CDR1 SGHVS and CDR2 FNYEAQ. CDR3 size: 18 residues. The CDR3 protein is CASSLGARGVLRANVLTF. The CDR3 nucleotides read TGTGCCAGCAGCTTAGGGGCCAGGGGAGTGTTACGGGCCAACGTCCTGACTTTC.

Comment on this clone: The sample contains more than one DNA sequence encoding this CDR3. This chain uses TRBV28 with TRBJ2-3; 9 nucleotides align to TRBD1. This CDR3 has 15 residues. Unmatched junction bases numbered 12, after V lost 11 bases and J lost 3 bases. From germline, CDR1 is MDHEN and CDR2 SYDVKM. CDR3 in DNA: TGTGCCTCCTCATCCCCGGGACAGGGTACAGATACGCAGTATTTT. It specifies CASSSPGQGTDTQYF.

The chain is built from TRBV7-7 and TRBJ2-2; unclear D gene. Between the trimmed V and J ends, which lost 1 base and 6 bases, there was a span of 6 bases. This CDR3 spans 13 amino acids. The V gene's germline CDR1 is SSHAT and CDR2 FNYEAQ (reference sequence). DNA of the CDR3: TGTGCCAGCAGCTTAGACCCAGCCGGGGAGCTGTTTTTT. The encoded protein is CASSLDPAGELFF.

The chain carries TRBV9 and TRBJ2-3, with D hard to call. This CDR3 has 13 amino acids. V was clipped by 0 bases and J by 2 bases, with 4 bases between them. Per germline, CDR1 SGDLS and CDR2 YYNGEE. The CDR3: CASSVATTDTQYF. CDR3 in DNA: TGTGCCAGCAGCGTAGCTACCACAGATACGCAGTATTTT.

The chain carries TRBV6-6 and TRBJ2-3; no definite D call. The germline CDR1 and CDR2 sequences are MNHNY and SVGAGI (reference sequence). V shed 0 bases and J shed 2 bases, with 6 bases lying between them. The CDR3 is 14 amino acids. The CDR3 nucleotides are TGTGCCAGCAGTTACTCAGGGATCACAGATACGCAGTATTTT. This gives the protein CASSYSGITDTQYF.